Sequencing of this T cell receptor (beta chain) was carried out in a study of cytomegalovirus exposure and HLA in healthy donors. This clone was observed a single time. Looked up from germline, CDR1 is MGHDK and CDR2 is SYGVNS. The CDR3 contains 16 residues. V gave up 6 bases and J gave up 0 bases, with 15 bases separating them. Measured with immunoSEQ multiplex PCR; TCRdb has only the in-frame clones, and not every one. The data show under 200,000 clones, about 90% seen once. Sequenced input: PBMCs. The chain couples TRBV25-1 to TRBJ1-3; D ambiguous. This TCR was sampled from a woman aged 18-29 years in good health and CMV-seropositive. For the CDR3, the DNA is TGTGCCAGCAGCCCCGGCGGAGGTGTCTCTGGAAACACCATATATTTT. Its translation is CASSPGGGVSGNTIYF.